This TCR beta chain was sequenced in a study of lymphopenia after photon versus proton radiotherapy. Germline V gene sequence: CDR1 SGHDN, CDR2 FVKESK. V gave up 9 bases and J gave up 2 bases, with 11 bases separating them. This CDR3 has 12 residues. Study-wide results and limits: Authors raise, but do not show, better survival with proton therapy. Oligoclonal CD8+ Temra expansion after nadir drove photon patients' diversity drop. Larger post-nadir TCR diversity loss correlated inversely with survival in deceased patients. Relative stability marked proton patients; photon patients lost diversity and naive cells.

Measured with immunoSEQ multiplex PCR; TCRdb has only the in-frame clones, and not every one. Of around 63,000 clones in the sample, 80% to 90% were seen once. Details on this clone: Its antigen is not known.

This specimen consisted of peripheral blood, obtained from a patient treated with proton-based radiotherapy. The chain employs TRBV14 and TRBJ2-7, with D possibly TRBD2 on 5 matching bases. The sequence was collected from a man older than 75 with esophageal cancer. For the CDR3, the DNA is TGTGCCAGTGGACTGCGGACCTACGAGCAGTACTTC. This encodes CASGLRTYEQYF.